These T cell receptor beta chains were read from a single sample in a study of cytomegalovirus exposure and HLA in healthy donors. TCRdb's copy holds only in-frame clones and misses some; the assay was immunoSEQ multiplex PCR. In the table there are about 130,000 clones, roughly 79% of which are singletons. Source material: PBMCs. The receptors were sampled from a boy younger than 10 in good health and CMV-seronegative. Both conserved end residues are part of each CDR3. The D gene is left open where the match is weak. Rows may omit the clone size; those that give it use once, few, many or a size class.

D gene | CDR3 length | J gene | V gene | clone size | CDR3 DNA | CDR3 protein
TRBD1 | 15 | TRBJ2-7 | TRBV14 | - | TGTGCCAGCAGCCTCTCCCGGGACAGGGCCTACGAGCAGTACTTC | CASSLSRDRAYEQYF
- | 14 | TRBJ1-1 | TRBV2 | once | TGTGCCAGCAGTGTTACAGGCCTGGGCACTGAAGCTTTCTTT | CASSVTGLGTEAFF
- | 15 | TRBJ2-1 | TRBV27 | - | TGTGCCAGCAGTTTCGACTTTAGCTCCTACAATGAGCAGTTCTTC | CASSFDFSSYNEQFF
- | 12 | TRBJ1-1 | TRBV6-5 | few | TGTGCCAGCAGTTACTCGTCGGGTGCAGCTTTCTTT | CASSYSSGAAFF
- | 15 | TRBJ2-3 | TRBV2 | few | TGTGCCAAATCGCTTGCCGGGAGCCAGGGTAATACGCAGTATTTT | CAKSLAGSQGNTQYF
- | 15 | TRBJ2-3 | TRBV6-4 | - | TGTGCCAGCAGTGAAGGAGGCGGGGCCCCAGATACGCAGTATTTT | CASSEGGGAPDTQYF
- | 15 | TRBJ2-3 | TRBV9 | - | TGTGCCAGCAGCAGTCCTAGCAGAAGCACAGATACGCAGTATTTT | CASSSPSRSTDTQYF
TRBD2 | 14 | TRBJ2-3 | TRBV6-4 | - | TGTGCCAGCAGTGCTCTAGCGGGAACAGATACGCAGTATTTT | CASSALAGTDTQYF
- | 14 | TRBJ1-4 | TRBV23-1 | - | TGCGCCAGCAGTCAATCGCCAGGGAATGAAAAACTGTTTTTT | CASSQSPGNEKLFF
TRBD2 | 15 | TRBJ2-7 | TRBV4-3 | - | TGCGCCAGCAGCCAACATAGCGGGGGGGAGTACGAGCAGTACTTC | CASSQHSGGEYEQYF
- | 16 | TRBJ1-2 | TRBV2 | - | TGTGCCAGCAGGGGGGTGGACCGCGGGGGAAACTATGGCTACACCTTC | CASRGVDRGGNYGYTF
- | 13 | TRBJ1-1 | TRBV19 | - | TGTGCCAGTACCACCGTAAGCGGAGGTGAAGCTTTCTTT | CASTTVSGGEAFF
- | 15 | TRBJ1-4 | TRBV7-9 | - | TGTGCCAGCAGCTCTCGGACAGTAACGGGGGGAAAACTGTTTTTT | CASSSRTVTGGKLFF
- | 12 | TRBJ2-3 | TRBV15 | - | TGTGCCACCAGCAGAGTACTAGATACGCAGTATTTT | CATSRVLDTQYF
TRBD1 | 16 | TRBJ2-2 | TRBV9 | - | TGTGCCAGCAGCGCACCGGGACAGGGGGCCGGCGGGGAGCTGTTTTTT | CASSAPGQGAGGELFF
TRBD2 | 16 | TRBJ2-3 | TRBV10-1 | - | TGCGCCAGCAGCGATGGGACTACCGACGGCACAGATACGCAGTATTTT | CASSDGTTDGTDTQYF
TRBD1 | 14 | TRBJ2-7 | TRBV27 | - | TGTGCCAGCAGGGGGACAGGGAGGTTCTACGAGCAGTACTTC | CASRGTGRFYEQYF
- | 14 | TRBJ1-5 | TRBV19 | - | TGTGCCATCTCCAGAGCGTTCTTGGCTCAGCCCCAGCATTTT | CAISRAFLAQPQHF
- | 14 | TRBJ2-7 | TRBV4-1 | - | TGCGCCAGCAGCCAGGGAGAGGGTCTCGGCGAGCAGTACTTC | CASSQGEGLGEQYF
- | 14 | TRBJ2-1 | TRBV7-9 | few | TGTGCCAGCACCCTCAGGGACCGGGACAATGAACAGTTCTTC | CASTLRDRDNEQFF